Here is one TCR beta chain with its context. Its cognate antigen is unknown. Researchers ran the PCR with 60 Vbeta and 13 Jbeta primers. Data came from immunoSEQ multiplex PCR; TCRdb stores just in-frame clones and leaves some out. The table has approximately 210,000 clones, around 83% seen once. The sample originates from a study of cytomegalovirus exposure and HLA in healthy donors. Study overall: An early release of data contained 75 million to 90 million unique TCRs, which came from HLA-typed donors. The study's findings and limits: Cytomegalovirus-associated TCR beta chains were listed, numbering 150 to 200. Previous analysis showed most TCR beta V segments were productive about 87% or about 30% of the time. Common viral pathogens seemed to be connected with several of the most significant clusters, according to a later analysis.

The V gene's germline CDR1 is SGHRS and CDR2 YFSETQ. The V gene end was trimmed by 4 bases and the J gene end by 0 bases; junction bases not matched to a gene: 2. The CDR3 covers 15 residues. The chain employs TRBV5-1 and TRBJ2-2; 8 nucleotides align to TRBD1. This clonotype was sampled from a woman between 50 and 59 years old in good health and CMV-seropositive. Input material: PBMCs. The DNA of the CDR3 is TGCGCCAGCAGCCCAGGGGGCGCGAACACCGGGGAGCTGTTTTTT. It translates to CASSPGGANTGELFF.